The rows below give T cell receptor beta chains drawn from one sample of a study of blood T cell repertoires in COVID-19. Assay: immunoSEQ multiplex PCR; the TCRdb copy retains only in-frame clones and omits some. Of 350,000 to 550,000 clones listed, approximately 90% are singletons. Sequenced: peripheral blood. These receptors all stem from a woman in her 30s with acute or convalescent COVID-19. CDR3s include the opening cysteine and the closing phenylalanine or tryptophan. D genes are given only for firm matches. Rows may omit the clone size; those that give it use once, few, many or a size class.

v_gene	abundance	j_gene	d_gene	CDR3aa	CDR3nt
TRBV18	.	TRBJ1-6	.	CASSPLPRGAGALEDSPLHF	TGTGCCAGCTCACCACTCCCTAGGGGAGCGGGGGCTCTTGAGGATTCACCCCTCCACTTT
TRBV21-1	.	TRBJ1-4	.	CASSTRTVNEKLFF	TGTGCCAGCAGCACCCGGACAGTAAATGAAAAACTGTTTTTT
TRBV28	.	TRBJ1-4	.	CASSSRGNEKLFF	TGTGCCAGCAGTTCCAGGGGAAACGAAAAACTGTTTTTT
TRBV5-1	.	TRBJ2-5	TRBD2	CASCTGGGETQYF	TGCGCCAGCTGTACTGGCGGGGGGGAGACCCAGTACTTC
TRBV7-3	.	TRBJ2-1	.	CASSSGQYNEQFF	TGTGCCAGCAGCTCAGGACAGTACAATGAGCAGTTCTTC
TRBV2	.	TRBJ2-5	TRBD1	CASSYRQGQETQYF	TGTGCCAGCAGTTATCGACAGGGACAAGAGACCCAGTACTTC
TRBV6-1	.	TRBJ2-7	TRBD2	CASSEAEAGGPGEQYF	TGTGCCAGCAGTGAAGCTGAAGCGGGGGGGCCGGGGGAGCAGTACTTC
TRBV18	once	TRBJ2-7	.	CASSPQQAIYEQYF	TGTGCCAGCTCACCACAACAGGCAATCTACGAGCAGTACTTC
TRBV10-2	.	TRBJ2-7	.	CASSEGGRTYEQYF	TGCGCCAGCAGTGAGGGGGGCAGGACCTACGAGCAGTACTTC
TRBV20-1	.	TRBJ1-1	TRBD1	CSASLDRVGAFF	TGCAGTGCTAGTCTAGACAGGGTAGGAGCTTTCTTT
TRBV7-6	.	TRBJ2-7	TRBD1	CASSPQVGTDILGGNEQYF	TGTGCCAGCAGCCCACAGGTCGGGACAGATATCCTAGGTGGGAACGAGCAGTACTTC
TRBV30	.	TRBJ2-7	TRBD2	CAWNAGLAYEQYF	TGTGCCTGGAACGCCGGACTAGCCTACGAGCAGTACTTC
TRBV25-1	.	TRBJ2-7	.	CASSEYRGYEQYF	TGTGCCAGCAGTGAATATAGGGGCTACGAGCAGTACTTC
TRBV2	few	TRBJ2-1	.	CASTETARYNEQFF	TGTGCCAGCACGGAGACAGCCCGATACAATGAGCAGTTCTTC
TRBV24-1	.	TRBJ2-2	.	CATSDIGGGGLVKPGELFF	TGTGCCACCAGTGACATAGGTGGGGGGGGCCTGGTAAAGCCCGGGGAGCTGTTTTTT
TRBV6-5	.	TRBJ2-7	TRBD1	CASRYLGTGGNEQYF	TGTGCCAGCAGATACTTGGGGACAGGCGGTAACGAGCAGTACTTC
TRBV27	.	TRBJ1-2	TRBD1	CATWTGDAYGYTF	TGTGCCACCTGGACAGGGGATGCCTATGGCTACACCTTC
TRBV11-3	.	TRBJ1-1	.	CASSFQENTEAFF	TGTGCCAGCAGCTTCCAGGAGAACACTGAAGCTTTCTTT
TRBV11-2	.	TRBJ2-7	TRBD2	CASSLASGGPYEQYF	TGTGCCAGCAGCTTAGCCAGCGGGGGGCCCTACGAGCAGTACTTC
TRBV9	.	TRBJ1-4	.	CASSLSGTLNEKLFF	TGTGCCAGCAGCCTTAGTGGGACTTTGAATGAAAAACTGTTTTTT
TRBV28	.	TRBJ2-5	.	CASSSQGIQETQYF	TGTGCCAGCAGCTCTCAGGGGATCCAAGAGACCCAGTACTTC
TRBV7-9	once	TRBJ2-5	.	CASSLRLDKETQYF	TGTGCCAGCAGCTTGAGACTAGATAAAGAGACCCAGTACTTC
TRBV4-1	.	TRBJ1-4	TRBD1	CASSQEIQGGSEKLFF	TGCGCCAGCAGCCAAGAAATTCAGGGGGGTAGTGAAAAACTGTTTTTT
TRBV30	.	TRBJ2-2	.	CAWSTDRHTGELFF	TGTGCCTGGAGTACAGACAGGCACACCGGGGAGCTGTTTTTT
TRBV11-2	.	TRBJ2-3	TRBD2	CASSFRGGPSTDTQYF	TGTGCCAGCAGCTTCCGGGGGGGCCCCAGCACAGATACGCAGTATTTT
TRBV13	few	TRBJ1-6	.	CASSFRAAPLHF	TGTGCCAGCAGCTTTCGAGCTGCACCCCTCCACTTT
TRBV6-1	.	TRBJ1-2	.	CASSEPGYYGYTF	TGTGCCAGCAGTGAACCGGGGTACTATGGCTACACCTTC
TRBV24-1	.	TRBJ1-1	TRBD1	CATSEHPRDRDFF	TGTGCCACCAGTGAGCATCCCAGGGACAGGGATTTTTTT
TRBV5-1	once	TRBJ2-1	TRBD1	CASSRDREYNEQFF	TGCGCCAGCAGCAGGGACAGGGAGTACAATGAGCAGTTCTTC
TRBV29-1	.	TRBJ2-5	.	CSIRTPGQKETQYF	TGCAGCATAAGAACTCCGGGACAAAAAGAGACCCAGTACTTC
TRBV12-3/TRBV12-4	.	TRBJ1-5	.	CASSLADNQPQHF	TGTGCCAGCAGTTTGGCAGATAATCAGCCCCAGCATTTT
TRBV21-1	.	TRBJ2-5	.	CASTIKRGGQTQYF	TGTGCCAGCACCATAAAGAGGGGGGGGCAGACCCAGTACTTC
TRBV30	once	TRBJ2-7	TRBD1	CAWSGIGTGEQYF	TGTGCCTGGAGTGGGATTGGGACAGGCGAGCAGTACTTC
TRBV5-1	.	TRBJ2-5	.	CASSLGGGGETQYF	TGCGCCAGCAGCCTCGGAGGTGGGGGCGAGACCCAGTACTTC
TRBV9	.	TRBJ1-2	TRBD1	CASSVDGDRDYGYTF	TGTGCCAGCAGCGTAGACGGGGACAGGGATTATGGCTACACCTTC
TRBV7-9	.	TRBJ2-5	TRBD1	CASSFPSTGSEETQYF	TGTGCCAGCAGCTTTCCCTCGACAGGGTCGGAGGAGACCCAGTACTTC
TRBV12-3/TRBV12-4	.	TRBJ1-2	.	CASSPDGYYGYTF	TGTGCCAGCAGCCCCGACGGGTACTATGGCTACACCTTC
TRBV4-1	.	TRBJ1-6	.	CASSQEGQVRSPLHF	TGCGCCAGCAGCCAAGAGGGGCAGGTGCGCTCACCCCTCCACTTT
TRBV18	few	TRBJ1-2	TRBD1	CASSPDRDYGYTF	TGTGCCAGCTCACCGGACAGGGACTATGGCTACACCTTC
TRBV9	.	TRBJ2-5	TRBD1	CASSDGTVETQYF	TGTGCCAGCAGCGATGGGACAGTTGAGACCCAGTACTTC
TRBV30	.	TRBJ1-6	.	CAWSTVGPTYNSPLHF	TGTGCCTGGAGCACGGTGGGGCCAACCTATAATTCACCCCTCCACTTT